The 3 T cell receptor beta chains presented below share a single source sample, sequenced in a study of cytomegalovirus exposure and HLA in healthy donors. The PCR had 60 Vbeta and 13 Jbeta primers. Method: immunoSEQ multiplex PCR; TCRdb's copy keeps in-frame clones and lacks some. The sample has around 94,000 clones; 55% to 80% are singletons. The sample consisted of PBMCs. All receptors come from a human donor in good health.

The chain carries TRBV30 and TRBJ2-7; D uncertain. Trimming removed 7 bases at V and 0 bases at J, with 10 bases between. The CDR3 has 12 amino acids. Germline V CDR1 and CDR2: GTSNPN, SVGIG (reference sequence). This CDR3 is CAFSTSSYEQYF. DNA of the CDR3: TGTGCCTTTTCAACGAGCTCCTACGAGCAGTACTTC.

The CDR3 DNA follows: TGTGCCAGCAGTGAAATCTGGACAGGGGCCTACGAGCAGTACTTC. This codes for CASSEIWTGAYEQYF. The J gene is TRBJ2-7, the V gene TRBV6-1; 9 nucleotides align to TRBD1. The CDR3 length is 15 residues. Germline CDR1 and CDR2: MNHNS and SASEGT. Trimming took 2 bases from V and 2 from J; bases not matched to a gene: 4.

This chain links TRBV28 with TRBJ2-5, with 9 nucleotides matching TRBD2. With the DNA end fitting TRBJ2-7 better, the J assignment may be wrong. The CDR3 totals 15 residues. CDR1 and CDR2 (germline): MDHEN, SYDVKM. The CDR3 loop reads CASRQVLAGRYEQYF. In DNA form, the CDR3 reads TGTGCCAGCAGACAGGTGCTAGCGGGACGCTACGAGCAGTACTTC.